Listed below are T cell receptor beta chains from one sample, sequenced in a study of monozygotic twins with cystic fibrosis. Assay: immunoSEQ multiplex PCR; the TCRdb copy retains only in-frame clones and omits some. The sample contains around 10,000 clones, more than 99% of which appear only once. Sample: blood. All receptors derive from a man younger than 35 with cystic fibrosis. Both conserved end residues are part of each CDR3. A D gene is named only where the DNA matches it firmly. Expanded clones get a size class; other rows say once, few or many, or leave the size out.

D gene	V gene	J gene	clone size	CDR3 protein	CDR3 DNA
NA	TRBV9	TRBJ1-3	once	CASSALGTLERNTIYF	TGTGCCAGCAGCGCCTTGGGGACCTTAGAGAGAAACACCATATATTTT
NA	TRBV6-5	TRBJ2-3	NA	CASSYSGADTQYF	TGTGCCAGCAGTTACTCAGGGGCTGATACGCAGTATTTT
NA	TRBV7-2	TRBJ1-3	NA	CASSLRFGNTIYF	TGTGCCAGCAGCTTAAGGTTCGGAAACACCATATATTTT
NA	TRBV5-4	TRBJ1-2	NA	CASSPRVSNYGYTF	TGTGCCAGCAGCCCCAGGGTTTCTAACTATGGCTACACCTTC
NA	TRBV25-1	TRBJ1-5	once	CASSEGNRPQHF	TGTGCCAGCAGTGAAGGGAATAGGCCCCAGCATTTT
TRBD2	TRBV23-1	TRBJ2-3	once	CASRGTSGSTCTDTQYF	TGCGCCAGCAGGGGGACTAGCGGATCAACTTGCACAGATACGCAGTATTTT
NA	TRBV11-2	TRBJ2-3	NA	CASSFQSPDTQYF	TGTGCCAGCAGCTTTCAGAGCCCAGATACGCAGTATTTT
NA	TRBV7-2	TRBJ2-5	NA	CASSLVGLPETQYF	TGTGCCAGCAGCTTAGTAGGACTCCCAGAGACCCAGTACTTC
NA	TRBV7-2	TRBJ2-5	NA	CASSSFSGYQETQYF	TGTGCCAGCAGCTCCTTCAGCGGGTACCAAGAGACCCAGTACTTC
TRBD1	TRBV29-1	TRBJ1-3	once	CSVGATGGSGNTIYF	TGCAGCGTTGGAGCGACAGGGGGGTCTGGAAACACCATATATTTT
NA	TRBV27	TRBJ1-1	NA	CASSWGRGFARIEAFF	TGTGCCAGCAGTTGGGGGAGGGGTTTTGCCCGGATTGAAGCTTTCTTT
NA	TRBV7-2	TRBJ2-7	NA	CASSSLTSYEQYF	TGTGCCAGCAGCTCGCTGACCTCCTACGAGCAGTACTTC
TRBD2	TRBV5-1	TRBJ2-2	NA	CASSTGLPGRNTGELFF	TGCGCCAGCAGCACGGGACTACCGGGCCGCAACACCGGGGAGCTGTTTTTT
NA	TRBV5-8	TRBJ2-7	NA	CASRDQGIRARYEQYF	TGTGCCAGCAGAGACCAAGGAATAAGGGCAAGGTACGAGCAGTACTTC
NA	TRBV1	TRBJ1-2	NA	CTSSQDRTGGNDGYTF	TGCACCAGCAGCCAAGATCGAACAGGGGGTAATGATGGCTACACCTTC
NA	TRBV9	TRBJ2-1	NA	CASSVRPGGTYNEQFF	TGTGCCAGCAGCGTAAGGCCCGGGGGTACTTACAATGAGCAGTTCTTC
NA	TRBV30	TRBJ1-1	NA	CAWSRGGTNTEAFF	TGTGCCTGGTCAAGAGGGGGGACGAACACTGAAGCTTTCTTT
NA	TRBV5-4	TRBJ2-7	NA	CASSFIADEQYF	TGTGCCAGCAGCTTCATCGCAGACGAGCAGTACTTC
TRBD2	TRBV30	TRBJ2-3	NA	CAWSVGGSSDTQYF	TGTGCCTGGAGTGTAGGCGGGAGCTCAGATACGCAGTATTTT
NA	TRBV6-6	TRBJ2-2	NA	CASSADTTRDTGELFF	TGTGCCAGCAGTGCCGACACTACTAGGGACACCGGGGAGCTGTTTTTT
NA	TRBV4-1	TRBJ1-1	NA	CASSQVVNTEAFF	TGCGCCAGCAGCCAGGTCGTGAACACTGAAGCTTTCTTT
NA	TRBV5-1	TRBJ2-2	NA	CASSLAGGSTGELFF	TGCGCCAGCAGCTTGGCCGGGGGCTCGACCGGGGAGCTGTTTTTT
NA	TRBV23-1	TRBJ1-2	NA	CAQQGVGGYTF	TGCGCCCAGCAAGGGGTCGGGGGCTACACCTTC
NA	TRBV6-5	TRBJ1-1	NA	CASSYPGDTEAFF	TGTGCCAGCAGTTACCCTGGTGACACTGAAGCTTTCTTT
NA	TRBV5-4	TRBJ2-3	NA	CASSPPTITSTDTQYF	TGTGCCAGCAGCCCTCCGACTATCACTAGCACAGATACGCAGTATTTT
NA	TRBV15	TRBJ1-5	once	CATSRDKGLVVQPQHF	TGTGCCACCAGCAGAGACAAGGGGTTAGTCGTCCAGCCCCAGCATTTT
NA	TRBV5-4	TRBJ2-7	NA	CASSHGIEGEQYF	TGTGCCAGCAGCCACGGGATAGAGGGCGAGCAGTACTTC
NA	TRBV9	TRBJ2-2	NA	CASSLAITGELFF	TGTGCCAGCAGCCTTGCTATCACCGGGGAGCTGTTTTTT
NA	TRBV4-1	TRBJ2-7	once	CASSQDAGSGTPSYEQYF	TGCGCCAGCAGCCAAGATGCGGGTTCCGGGACGCCTTCCTACGAGCAGTACTTC
NA	TRBV5-4	TRBJ1-5	NA	CASSLDIYQPQHF	TGTGCCAGCAGCTTGGACATTTATCAGCCCCAGCATTTT
TRBD2	TRBV19	TRBJ2-7	NA	CASTPGVAGVGEQYF	TGTGCCAGTACCCCCGGGGTAGCGGGTGTGGGCGAGCAGTACTTC
NA	TRBV9	TRBJ2-6	NA	CASSVAIEQGTGANVLTF	TGTGCCAGCAGCGTAGCGATAGAACAGGGTACTGGGGCCAACGTCCTGACTTTC
NA	TRBV15	TRBJ2-7	NA	CATSTAGHEQYF	TGTGCCACCAGCACGGCAGGCCACGAGCAGTACTTC
NA	TRBV13	TRBJ2-7	NA	CASSRRGRGSYEQYF	TGTGCCAGCAGCCGCAGGGGGCGGGGGAGCTACGAGCAGTACTTC
TRBD1	TRBV29-1	TRBJ2-5	NA	CSVGQGQETQYF	TGCAGCGTTGGACAGGGGCAAGAGACCCAGTACTTC
TRBD1	TRBV7-8	TRBJ1-4	NA	CASSLARPQGAREEKLFF	TGTGCCAGCAGCTTAGCTCGACCTCAGGGGGCGAGGGAGGAAAAACTGTTTTTT
NA	TRBV7-9	TRBJ2-2	NA	CASSSFGQTGELFF	TGTGCCAGCAGCTCCTTCGGCCAAACCGGGGAGCTGTTTTTT
NA	TRBV7-2	TRBJ2-2	NA	CATGTANTGELFF	TGTGCCACCGGGACCGCGAACACCGGGGAGCTGTTTTTT
NA	TRBV6-5	TRBJ2-7	NA	CASSFLLGGSYEQYF	TGTGCCAGCAGTTTCCTACTAGGGGGCTCCTACGAGCAGTACTTC
NA	TRBV6-5	TRBJ1-1	NA	CASSGRRTEDEAFF	TGTGCCAGCTCTGGCCGTAGGACGGAGGATGAAGCTTTCTTT
TRBD1	TRBV2	TRBJ1-6	NA	CASRADRGNSPLHF	TGTGCCAGCAGGGCGGACAGGGGAAATTCACCCCTCCACTTT
TRBD2	TRBV10-3	TRBJ2-5	NA	CAIREAGGMETQYF	TGTGCCATCAGGGAAGCGGGGGGCATGGAGACCCAGTACTTC
NA	TRBV11-2	TRBJ2-7	NA	CASSLVVGEGSYEQYF	TGTGCCAGCAGCTTAGTGGTGGGAGAGGGTTCCTACGAGCAGTACTTC
NA	TRBV5-6	TRBJ2-7	NA	CASSRRLASEQYF	TGTGCCAGCAGCCGGCGGCTAGCAAGCGAGCAGTACTTC
NA	TRBV27	TRBJ2-4	NA	CASSQYGTDLAKNIQYF	TGTGCCAGCAGTCAATACGGGACGGACCTAGCCAAAAACATTCAGTACTTC
NA	TRBV20-1	TRBJ1-1	NA	CSAITLERAFF	TGCAGTGCTATTACCTTGGAGAGGGCTTTCTTT
NA	TRBV6-4	TRBJ1-2	NA	CASSDGTDYGYTF	TGTGCCAGCAGTGACGGGACGGACTATGGCTACACCTTC
TRBD1	TRBV29-1	TRBJ2-1	NA	CSSTTGGFNNEQFF	TGCAGCTCCACGACAGGGGGTTTCAACAATGAGCAGTTCTTC
NA	TRBV19	TRBJ1-5	once	CASTFRRITGDSNQPQHF	TGTGCCAGTACTTTCAGAAGGATTACGGGGGATAGCAATCAGCCCCAGCATTTT
NA	TRBV6-1	TRBJ2-1	NA	CASFRSSSYNEQFF	TGTGCCAGCTTTAGGTCGAGCTCCTACAATGAGCAGTTCTTC
TRBD1	TRBV19	TRBJ1-5	NA	CASSLETGNQPQHF	TGTGCCAGTAGTCTAGAGACAGGGAATCAGCCCCAGCATTTT
TRBD2	TRBV6-5	TRBJ2-5	NA	CASSRGDQETQYF	TGTGCCAGCAGTCGGGGGGACCAAGAGACCCAGTACTTC
NA	TRBV19	TRBJ1-5	NA	CASSPGGNQPQHF	TGTGCCAGTAGTCCCGGGGGCAATCAGCCCCAGCATTTT